This TCR beta chain was captured by sequencing in a study of T cell responses to AZD1222 COVID-19 vaccine. The CDR3 extends over 14 amino acids. Trimming pared 1 base from V and 1 base from J, leaving 7 bases between. The germline V gene encodes CDR1 LGHNA and CDR2 YSLEER. Repertoires were generated with immunoSEQ multiplex PCR, while TCRdb's copy carries only in-frame clones and drops some. Of 130,000 or so clones listed, 90% to 95% are singletons. This clonotype originated in an adult who received the AZD1222 COVID-19 vaccine. V gene TRBV4-3 combines with J gene TRBJ1-1; tentative D call: TRBD1 (6 bases). This specimen was peripheral blood, taken 28 days after the second AZD1222 dose. The CDR3 sequence is CASSQAGENTEAFF. The CDR3 DNA is TGCGCCAGCAGCCAAGCAGGGGAGAACACTGAAGCTTTCTTT.